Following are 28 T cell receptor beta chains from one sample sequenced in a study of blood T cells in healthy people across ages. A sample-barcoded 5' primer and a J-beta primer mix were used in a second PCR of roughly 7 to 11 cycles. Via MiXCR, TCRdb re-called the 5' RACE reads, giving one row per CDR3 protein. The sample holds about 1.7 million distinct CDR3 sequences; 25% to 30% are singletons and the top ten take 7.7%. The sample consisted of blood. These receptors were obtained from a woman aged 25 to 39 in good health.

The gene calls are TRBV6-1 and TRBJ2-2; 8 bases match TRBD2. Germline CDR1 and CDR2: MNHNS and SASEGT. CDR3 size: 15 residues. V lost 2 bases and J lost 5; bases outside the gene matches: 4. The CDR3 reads CASSELGRETGELFF. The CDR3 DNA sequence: TGTGCCAGCAGTGAACTCGGGAGGGAGACCGGGGAGCTGTTTTTT.

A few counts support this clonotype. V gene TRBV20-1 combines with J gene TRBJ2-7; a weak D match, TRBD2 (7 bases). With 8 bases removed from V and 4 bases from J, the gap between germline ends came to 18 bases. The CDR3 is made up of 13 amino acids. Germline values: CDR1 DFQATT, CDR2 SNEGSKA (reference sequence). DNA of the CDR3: TGCAGTCCCCGGGGGGAAGGGGGTTACGAGCAGTACTTC. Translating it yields CSPRGEGGYEQYF.

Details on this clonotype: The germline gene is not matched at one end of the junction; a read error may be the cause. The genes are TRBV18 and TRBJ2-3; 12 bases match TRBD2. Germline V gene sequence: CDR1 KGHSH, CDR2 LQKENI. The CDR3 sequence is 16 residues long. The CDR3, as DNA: TGTGCCCGCTCACCGGGAGGGACTAGCGGGACAGATACGCAGTATTTT. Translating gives CARSPGGTSGTDTQYF.

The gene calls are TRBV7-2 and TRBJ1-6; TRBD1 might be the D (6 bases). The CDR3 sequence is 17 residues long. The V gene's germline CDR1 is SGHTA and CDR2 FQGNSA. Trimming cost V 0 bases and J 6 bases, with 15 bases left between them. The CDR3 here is CASSLAVRVRGNSPLHF. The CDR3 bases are TGTGCCAGCAGCTTAGCTGTCCGAGTCAGGGGTAATTCACCCCTCCACTTT.

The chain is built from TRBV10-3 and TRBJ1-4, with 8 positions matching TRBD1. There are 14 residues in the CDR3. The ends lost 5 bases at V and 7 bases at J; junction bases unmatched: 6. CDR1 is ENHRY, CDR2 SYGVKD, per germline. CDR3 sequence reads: CAISSQGGTEKLFF. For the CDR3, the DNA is TGTGCCATCAGTTCACAGGGGGGAACTGAAAAACTGTTTTTT.

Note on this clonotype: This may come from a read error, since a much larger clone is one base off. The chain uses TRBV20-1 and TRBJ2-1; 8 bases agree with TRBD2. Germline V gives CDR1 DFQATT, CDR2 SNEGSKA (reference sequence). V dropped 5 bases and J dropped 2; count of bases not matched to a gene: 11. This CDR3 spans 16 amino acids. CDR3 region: CSAASGPTNPYNEQFF. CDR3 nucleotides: TGCAGTGCTGCTAGCGGGCCGACCAATCCCTACAATGAGCAGTTCTTC.

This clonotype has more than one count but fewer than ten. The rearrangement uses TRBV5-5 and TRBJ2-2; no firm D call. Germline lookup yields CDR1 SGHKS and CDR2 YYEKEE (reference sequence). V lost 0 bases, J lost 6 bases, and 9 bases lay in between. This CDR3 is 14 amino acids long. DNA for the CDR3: TGTGCCAGCAGCTTGGAATGGTTTTCCGGGGAGCTGTTTTTT. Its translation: CASSLEWFSGELFF.

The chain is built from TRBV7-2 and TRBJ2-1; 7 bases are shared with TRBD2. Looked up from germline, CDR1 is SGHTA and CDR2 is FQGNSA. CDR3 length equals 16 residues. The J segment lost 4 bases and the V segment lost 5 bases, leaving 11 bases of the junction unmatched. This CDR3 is CASSPGGGALYNEQFF. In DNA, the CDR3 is TGTGCCAGCAGCCCGGGGGGAGGGGCCCTATACAATGAGCAGTTCTTC.

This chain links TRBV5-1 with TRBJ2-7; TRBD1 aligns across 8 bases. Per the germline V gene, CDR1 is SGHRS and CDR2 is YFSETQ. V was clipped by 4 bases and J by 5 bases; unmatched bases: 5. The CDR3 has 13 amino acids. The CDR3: CASSKDRAHEQYF. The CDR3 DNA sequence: TGCGCCAGCAGCAAGGACAGGGCCCACGAGCAGTACTTC.

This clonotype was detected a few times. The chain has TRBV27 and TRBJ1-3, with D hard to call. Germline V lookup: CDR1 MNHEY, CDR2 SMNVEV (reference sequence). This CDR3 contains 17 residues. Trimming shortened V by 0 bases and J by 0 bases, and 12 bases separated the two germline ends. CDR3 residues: CASSLSYQTFSGNTIYF. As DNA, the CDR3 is TGTGCCAGCAGTTTATCGTACCAGACCTTCTCTGGAAACACCATATATTTT.

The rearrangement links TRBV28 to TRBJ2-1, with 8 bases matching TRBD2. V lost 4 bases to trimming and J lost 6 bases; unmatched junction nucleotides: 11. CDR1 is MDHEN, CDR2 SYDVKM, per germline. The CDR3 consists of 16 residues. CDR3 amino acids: CASSSPGSGAINEQFF. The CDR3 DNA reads TGTGCCAGCAGTTCCCCCGGTAGCGGGGCGATCAATGAGCAGTTCTTC. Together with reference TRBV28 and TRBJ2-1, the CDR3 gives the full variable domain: DVKVTQSSRYLVKRTGEKVFLECVQDMDHENMFWYRQDPGLGLRLIYFSYDVKMKEKGDIPEGYSVSREKKERFSLILESASTNQTSMYLCASSSPGSGAINEQFFGPGTRLTVL.

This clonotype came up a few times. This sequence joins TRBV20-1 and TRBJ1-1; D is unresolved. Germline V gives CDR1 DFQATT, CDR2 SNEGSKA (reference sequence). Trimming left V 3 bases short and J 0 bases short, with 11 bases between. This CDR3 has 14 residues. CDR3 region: CSARQALMNTEAFF. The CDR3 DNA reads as TGCAGTGCTAGGCAGGCTCTAATGAACACTGAAGCTTTCTTT.

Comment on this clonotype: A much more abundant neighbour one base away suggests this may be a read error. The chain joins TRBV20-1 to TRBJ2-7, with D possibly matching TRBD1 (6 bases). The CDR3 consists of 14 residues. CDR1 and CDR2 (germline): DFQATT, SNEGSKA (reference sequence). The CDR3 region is CRAREAGAETEQYF. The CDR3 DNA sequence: TGCAGAGCTAGAGAAGCAGGGGCAGAGACCGAGCAGTACTTC.

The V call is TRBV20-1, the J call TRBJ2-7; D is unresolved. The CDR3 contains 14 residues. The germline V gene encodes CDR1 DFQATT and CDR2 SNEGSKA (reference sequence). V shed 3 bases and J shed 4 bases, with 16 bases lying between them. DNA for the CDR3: TGCAGTGCTAGTGACCGAGAAGAAATTTACGAGCAGTACTTC. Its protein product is CSASDREEIYEQYF.

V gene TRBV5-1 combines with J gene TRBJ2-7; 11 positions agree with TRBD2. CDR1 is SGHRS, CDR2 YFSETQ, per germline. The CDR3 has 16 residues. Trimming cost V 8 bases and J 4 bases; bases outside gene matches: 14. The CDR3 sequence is CASSQPSSGGSYEQYF. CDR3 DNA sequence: TGCGCCAGTAGCCAACCGTCTAGCGGGGGGTCGTACGAGCAGTACTTC.

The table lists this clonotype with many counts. The CDR3 loop reads CSASRSGNSRTQYF. CDR3 DNA: TGCAGTGCTAGTCGTAGCGGGAACTCAAGAACGCAGTATTTT. The chain is built from TRBV20-1 and TRBJ2-3; 8 bases align to TRBD2. The V gene end was trimmed by 3 bases and the J gene end by 9 bases; junction bases not matched to a gene: 11. CDR1 and CDR2 (germline): DFQATT, SNEGSKA (reference sequence). The CDR3 has 14 amino acids.

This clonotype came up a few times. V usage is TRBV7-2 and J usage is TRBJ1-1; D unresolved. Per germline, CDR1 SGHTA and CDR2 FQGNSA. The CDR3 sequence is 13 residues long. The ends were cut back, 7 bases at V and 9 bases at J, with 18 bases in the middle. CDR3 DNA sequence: TGTGCCAGCACCACGAATGTGGAAATCCAAGCTTTCTTT. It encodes CASTTNVEIQAFF.

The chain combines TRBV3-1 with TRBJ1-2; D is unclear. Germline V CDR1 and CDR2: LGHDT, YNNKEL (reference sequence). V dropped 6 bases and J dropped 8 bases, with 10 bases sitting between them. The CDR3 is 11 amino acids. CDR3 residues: CASRGVEGYTF. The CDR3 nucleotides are TGTGCCAGCAGGGGTGTTGAGGGCTACACCTTC.

The CDR3 bases are TGTGCCAGCCTACGGGACGAGTCCACCGGGGAGCTGTTTTTT. Translation: CASLRDESTGELFF. V gene TRBV2 combines with J gene TRBJ2-2; TRBD1 or TRBD2 may be the D gene (5 bases each). CDR1 is SNHLY and CDR2 is FYNNEI in the germline V gene. V lost 8 bases to trimming and J lost 4 bases, with 14 bases between them. There are 14 residues in the CDR3. The full variable domain, with the rest looked up from reference TRBV2 and TRBJ2-2, is EPEVTQTPSHQVTQMGQEVILRCVPISNHLYFYWYRQILGQKVEFLVSFYNNEISEKSEIFDDQFSVERPDGSNFTLKIRSTKLEDSAMYFCASLRDESTGELFFGEGSRLTVL.

CDR3 sequence: CSGPGTVSYEQYF. In DNA, the CDR3 is TGCAGCGGACCCGGGACGGTTTCCTACGAGCAGTACTTC. This chain links TRBV29-1 with TRBJ2-7; either TRBD1 or TRBD2 may supply D (5 bases each). This CDR3 is built from 13 residues. Trimming removed 7 bases at V and 1 base at J, with 14 bases between. Germline V gene sequence: CDR1 SQVTM, CDR2 ANQGSEA.

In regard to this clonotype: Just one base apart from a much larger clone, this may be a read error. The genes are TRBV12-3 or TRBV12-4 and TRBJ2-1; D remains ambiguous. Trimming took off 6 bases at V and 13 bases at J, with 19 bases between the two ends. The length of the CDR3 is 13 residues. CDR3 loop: CASSTTGPETQFF. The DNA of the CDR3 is TGTGCCAGCAGCACCACCGGGCCAGAGACCCAGTTCTTC.

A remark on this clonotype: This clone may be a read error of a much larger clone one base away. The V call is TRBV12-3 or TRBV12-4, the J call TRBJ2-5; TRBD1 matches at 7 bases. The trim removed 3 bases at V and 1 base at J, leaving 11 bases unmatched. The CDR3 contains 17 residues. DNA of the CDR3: TGTGCCAGCAGTTTTCGGGTTTGGGACAGTTTCCAAGAGACCCAGTACTTC. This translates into CASSFRVWDSFQETQYF.

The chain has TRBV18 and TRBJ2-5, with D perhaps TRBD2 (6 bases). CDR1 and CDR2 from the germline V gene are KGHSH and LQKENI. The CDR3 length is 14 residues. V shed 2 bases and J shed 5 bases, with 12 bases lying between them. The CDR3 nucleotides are TGTGCCAGCTCACCAATCGCCAGCGGGGAGACCCAGTACTTC. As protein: CASSPIASGETQYF.

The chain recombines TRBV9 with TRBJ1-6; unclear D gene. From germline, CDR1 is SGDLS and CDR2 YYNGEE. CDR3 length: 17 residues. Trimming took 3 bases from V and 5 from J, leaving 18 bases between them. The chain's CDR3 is CASSAVEGGWNNSPLHF. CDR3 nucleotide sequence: TGTGCCAGCAGCGCTGTCGAAGGCGGGTGGAATAATTCACCCCTCCACTTT.

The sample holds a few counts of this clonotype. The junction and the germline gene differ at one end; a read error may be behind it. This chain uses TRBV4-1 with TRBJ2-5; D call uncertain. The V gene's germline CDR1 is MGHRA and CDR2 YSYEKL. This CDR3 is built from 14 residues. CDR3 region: CTSSQGPVGETQYF. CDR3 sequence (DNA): TGCACCAGCAGCCAAGGACCGGTAGGGGAGACCCAGTACTTC.

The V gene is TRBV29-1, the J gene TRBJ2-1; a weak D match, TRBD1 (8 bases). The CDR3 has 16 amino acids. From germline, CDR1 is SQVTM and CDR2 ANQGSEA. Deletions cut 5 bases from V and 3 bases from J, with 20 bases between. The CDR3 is CSVCLDREGFYNEQFF. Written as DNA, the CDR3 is TGCAGCGTTTGCTTGGACAGGGAGGGCTTCTACAATGAGCAGTTCTTC.

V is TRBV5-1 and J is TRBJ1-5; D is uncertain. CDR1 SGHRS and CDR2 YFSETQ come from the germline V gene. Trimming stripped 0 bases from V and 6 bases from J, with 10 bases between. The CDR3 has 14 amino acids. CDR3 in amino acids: CASSLAAGRQPQHF. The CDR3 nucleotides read TGCGCCAGCAGCTTGGCCGCGGGCCGTCAGCCCCAGCATTTT.

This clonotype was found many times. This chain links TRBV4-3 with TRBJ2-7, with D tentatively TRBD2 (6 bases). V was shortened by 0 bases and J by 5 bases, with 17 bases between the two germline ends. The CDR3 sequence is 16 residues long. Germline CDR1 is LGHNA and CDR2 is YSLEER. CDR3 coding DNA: TGCGCCAGCAGCCAAGATGGCGGGACGGGTTTTAACGAGCAGTACTTC. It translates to CASSQDGGTGFNEQYF.